The 2 T cell receptor beta chains in this list originate from one sample, sequenced in a study of T cell changes during pregnancy in multiple sclerosis. Measured with immunoSEQ multiplex PCR; TCRdb has only the in-frame clones, and not every one. This sample has about 100,000 clones; just under 95% occur once, and the top ten carry around 0.8%. The material was peripheral blood, obtained in the third trimester of pregnancy. The receptors come from a female donor in good health, enrolled as a control in a pregnancy study.

V is TRBV5-6 and J is TRBJ1-3; D is unclear. V was pared by 0 bases and J by 1 base, with 5 bases between. Germline-derived CDR1 and CDR2 are SGHDT and YYEEEE. This CDR3 contains 14 residues. CDR3 amino acids: CASSLAGSGNTIYF. The CDR3 DNA reads TGTGCCAGCAGCTTGGCGGGGTCTGGAAACACCATATATTTT.

The chain uses TRBV19 and TRBJ1-2; 9 bases line up with TRBD1. The length of the CDR3 is 14 residues. CDR1 is LNHDA and CDR2 is SQIVND in the germline V gene (reference sequence). V lost 4 bases and J lost 7; bases outside the gene matches: 7. The CDR3 sequence: CASSTTGGFSGYTF. CDR3 in DNA: TGTGCCAGTAGTACGACAGGGGGTTTTTCTGGCTACACCTTC.